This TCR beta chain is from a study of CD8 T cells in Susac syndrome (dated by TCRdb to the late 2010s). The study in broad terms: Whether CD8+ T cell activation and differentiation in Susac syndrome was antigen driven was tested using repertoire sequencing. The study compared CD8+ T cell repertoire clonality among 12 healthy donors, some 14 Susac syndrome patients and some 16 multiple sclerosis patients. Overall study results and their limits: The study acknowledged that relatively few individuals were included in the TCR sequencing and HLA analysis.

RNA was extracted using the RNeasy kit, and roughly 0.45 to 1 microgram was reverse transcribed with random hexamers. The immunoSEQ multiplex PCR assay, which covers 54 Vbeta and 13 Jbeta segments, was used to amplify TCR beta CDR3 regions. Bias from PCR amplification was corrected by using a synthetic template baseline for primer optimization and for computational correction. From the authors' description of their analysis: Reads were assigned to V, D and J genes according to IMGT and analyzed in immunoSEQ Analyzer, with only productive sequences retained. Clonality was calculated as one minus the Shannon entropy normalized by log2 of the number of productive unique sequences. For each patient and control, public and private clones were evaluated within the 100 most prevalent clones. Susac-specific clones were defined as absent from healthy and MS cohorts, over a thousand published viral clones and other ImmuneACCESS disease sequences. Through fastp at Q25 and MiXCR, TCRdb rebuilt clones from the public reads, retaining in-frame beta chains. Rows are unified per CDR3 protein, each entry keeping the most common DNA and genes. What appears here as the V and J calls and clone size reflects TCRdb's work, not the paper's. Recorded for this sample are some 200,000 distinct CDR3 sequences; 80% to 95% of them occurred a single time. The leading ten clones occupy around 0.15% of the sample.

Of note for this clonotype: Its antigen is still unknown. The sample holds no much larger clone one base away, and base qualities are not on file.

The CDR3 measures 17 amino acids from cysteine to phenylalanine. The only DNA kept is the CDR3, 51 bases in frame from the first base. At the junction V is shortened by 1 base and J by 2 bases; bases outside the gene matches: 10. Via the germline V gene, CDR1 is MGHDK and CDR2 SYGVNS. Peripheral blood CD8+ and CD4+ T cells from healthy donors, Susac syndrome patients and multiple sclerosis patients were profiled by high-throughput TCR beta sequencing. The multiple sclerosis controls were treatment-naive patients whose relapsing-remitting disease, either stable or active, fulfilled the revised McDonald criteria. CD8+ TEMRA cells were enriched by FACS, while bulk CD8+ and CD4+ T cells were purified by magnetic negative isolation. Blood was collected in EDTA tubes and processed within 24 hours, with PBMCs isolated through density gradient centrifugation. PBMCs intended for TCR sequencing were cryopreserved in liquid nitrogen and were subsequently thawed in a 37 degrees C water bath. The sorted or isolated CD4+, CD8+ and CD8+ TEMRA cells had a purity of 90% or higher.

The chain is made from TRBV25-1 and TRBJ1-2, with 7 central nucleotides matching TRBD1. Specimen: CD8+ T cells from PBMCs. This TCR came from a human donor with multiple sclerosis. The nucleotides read TGTGCCAGCAGTGAATTGGGCCAGGGGGGAACCAACTATGGCTACACCTTC. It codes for CASSELGQGGTNYGYTF.